These T cell receptor beta chains were read from a single sample in a study of blood T cell repertoires in COVID-19. Clones were sequenced by immunoSEQ multiplex PCR, and TCRdb holds only the in-frame ones, with some missing. The sample has a few hundred thousand clones, around 87% seen once; the top ten hold about 7%. Source material: PBMCs or T cells enriched from blood (not recorded which). The receptors were sampled from a young man in a cohort exposed to, infected with or recovered from COVID-19 (not recorded which). Each CDR3 is given with its conserved first and last residue. The D gene is left open where the match is weak. Part of the rows lack a size; the others show once, few, many or a class for expanded clones.

j_gene,d_gene,abundance,v_gene,CDR3nt,CDR3aa
TRBJ1-5,NA,NA,TRBV29-1,TGCAGCGTTGAGAGGTTCCGGGTCAATCAGCCCCAGCATTTT,CSVERFRVNQPQHF
TRBJ1-2,NA,NA,TRBV9,TGTGCCAGCAGCCTCCAAGCGGAGTATGGCTACACCTTC,CASSLQAEYGYTF
TRBJ1-3,TRBD1,NA,TRBV5-1,TGCGCCAGCAGCTTGGAGGACAGGCCCTCTGGAAACACCATATATTTT,CASSLEDRPSGNTIYF
TRBJ2-1,NA,NA,TRBV19,TGTGCCAGTAGTATCAGGCAGGCCTACAATGAGCAGTTCTTC,CASSIRQAYNEQFF
TRBJ2-3,NA,NA,TRBV15,TGTGCCACCAGCAGAGATCCTTCCACAGATACGCAGTATTTT,CATSRDPSTDTQYF
TRBJ2-1,NA,NA,TRBV21-1,TGTGCCAGCAGCGAGACTAGCGGGAGAAGGGACAATGAGCAGTTCTTC,CASSETSGRRDNEQFF
TRBJ2-2,NA,NA,TRBV10-1,TGCGCCAGCAGCGAGTATGCGGGGGAGCTGTTTTTT,CASSEYAGELFF
TRBJ2-6,NA,few,TRBV6-6,TGTGCCAGCAGTTACTCGGCAGGGACTGGGGCCAACGTCCTGACTTTC,CASSYSAGTGANVLTF
TRBJ2-7,TRBD1,NA,TRBV6-5,TGTGCCACCCGTGGGACAGGGGACGGCGAGCAGTACTTC,CATRGTGDGEQYF
TRBJ1-3,TRBD1,NA,TRBV6-6,TGTGCCAGCAGCCGACAGGGGTCGGCCAGCTCTGGAAACACCATATATTTT,CASSRQGSASSGNTIYF
TRBJ2-3,TRBD1,few,TRBV27,TGTGCCAGCAAGGCTGAGGGGGCCCCAGATACGCAGTATTTT,CASKAEGAPDTQYF
TRBJ2-3,NA,NA,TRBV7-2,TGTGCCAGCAGCTTAGCTCGCCCCGGGACTGAGAGGTATTTT,CASSLARPGTERYF
TRBJ2-1,TRBD1,NA,TRBV19,TGTGCCAGTACCCCCCTTACAGGGGCCCACAATGAGCAGTTCTTC,CASTPLTGAHNEQFF
TRBJ2-5,TRBD1,once,TRBV7-7,TGTGCTAGCACCTACGGGACAGGGGGCCAAGAGACCCAGTACTTC,CASTYGTGGQETQYF
TRBJ1-1,NA,few,TRBV7-3,TGTGCCAGCAGCTCCGCCCCACGGGGTGAAGCTTTCTTT,CASSSAPRGEAFF
TRBJ2-7,NA,NA,TRBV5-6,TGTGCCAGCAGCTTAGGGGGAGCCGGCTCCTACGAGCAGTACTTC,CASSLGGAGSYEQYF
TRBJ2-2,TRBD1,NA,TRBV18,TGTGCCAGCGGCCGGGACAGGGGGAGCGCCGGGGAGCTGTTTTTT,CASGRDRGSAGELFF
TRBJ1-2,TRBD1,NA,TRBV27,TGTGCCAGCAGTTCGGACAGGGGCAATAACTATGGCTACACCTTC,CASSSDRGNNYGYTF
TRBJ2-7,TRBD2,NA,TRBV28,TGTGCCAGCAGGAACCGGGACTATTACTACGAGCAGTACTTC,CASRNRDYYYEQYF
TRBJ1-2,TRBD1,NA,TRBV14,TGTGCCAGCAGCCAAGCCTCAGGACAGGGAATTAGTAGCTACACCTTC,CASSQASGQGISSYTF
TRBJ2-7,NA,NA,TRBV4-1,TGCGCCAGCAGCCAAGTAGAGAGCGTTTCGGCAGGGTACGAGCAGTACTTC,CASSQVESVSAGYEQYF
TRBJ2-6,NA,NA,TRBV4-1,TGCGCCAGCAGCCTAGGAGGGTCTGGGGCCAACGTCCTGACTTTC,CASSLGGSGANVLTF
TRBJ2-1,NA,NA,TRBV4-3,TGCGCCAGCAGCCATCTCCGTAGCGGAACAACCTACAATGAGCAGTTCTTC,CASSHLRSGTTYNEQFF
TRBJ2-7,NA,NA,TRBV29-1,TGCAGCGTTTTAACGGGGAACTTTCCACACGAGCAGTACTTC,CSVLTGNFPHEQYF
TRBJ2-3,NA,NA,TRBV29-1,TGCAGCGTCCTGGACTCCATGGGCACAGATACGCAGTATTTT,CSVLDSMGTDTQYF
TRBJ2-3,TRBD1,NA,TRBV19,TGTGCCAGTGGGTTGGGACAGGGGCAGGATACGCAGTATTTT,CASGLGQGQDTQYF
TRBJ1-5,NA,NA,TRBV5-8,TGTGCCAGCAGCTTGTCCCGGGGGGCGCAGCCCCAGCATTTT,CASSLSRGAQPQHF
TRBJ2-7,NA,NA,TRBV28,TGTGCCAGCAGTTTTGGCACAGCAACCTACGAGCAGTACTTC,CASSFGTATYEQYF
TRBJ1-5,TRBD1,once,TRBV27,TGTGCCAGCAGTTTATCGACAGGGGGCGATCAGCCCCAGCATTTT,CASSLSTGGDQPQHF
TRBJ1-4,NA,once,TRBV28,TGTGCCAGCAGTTTGGGAGCGGGTAATAAAAATGAAAAACTGTTTTTT,CASSLGAGNKNEKLFF
TRBJ2-7,TRBD2,NA,TRBV29-1,TGCAGCGTCGGACATTACGGGAGGTTGGCATACGAGCAGTACTTC,CSVGHYGRLAYEQYF
TRBJ2-2,TRBD2,NA,TRBV6-6,TGTGCCAGCAGTTATAGCGGGCAGCACACCGGGGAGCTGTTTTTT,CASSYSGQHTGELFF
TRBJ2-1,NA,NA,TRBV21-1,TGTGCCAGCAGCAAAGCGGTCGCGGCGGGAGGATCCAATGAGCAGTTCTTC,CASSKAVAAGGSNEQFF
TRBJ2-1,TRBD2,NA,TRBV24-1,TGTGCCACCAGTGATTTAGGGGGGCTAGCGGGAGTGGGACAGTTCTTC,CATSDLGGLAGVGQFF
TRBJ1-2,NA,NA,TRBV6-5,TGTGCCAGCAGTCTGACAGGTCCTAGGTATGGCTACACCTTC,CASSLTGPRYGYTF
TRBJ2-7,NA,NA,TRBV27,TGTGCCAGCAGTTTATCCCAAAATAGTCACGAGCAGTACTTC,CASSLSQNSHEQYF
TRBJ1-2,TRBD1,NA,TRBV9,TGTGCCAGCAGCGTCGGGACAGGGGGGGATTTCTATGGCTACACCTTC,CASSVGTGGDFYGYTF
TRBJ2-5,NA,NA,TRBV25-1,TGTGCCAGCAGTGAAATAGCGGCCCAAGAGACCCAGTACTTC,CASSEIAAQETQYF
TRBJ1-2,NA,NA,TRBV11-2,TGTGCCAGCAGCTTAGACAGGGCCTATGGCTACACCTTC,CASSLDRAYGYTF
TRBJ1-6,NA,NA,TRBV15,TGTGCCACCAGCAGAGAGCCAGGGCAGAAGAATTCACCCCTCCACTTT,CATSREPGQKNSPLHF
TRBJ1-2,NA,NA,TRBV7-8,TGTGCCAGCAGCTTAGGGACAGACCCAGGAGATGGCTACACCTTC,CASSLGTDPGDGYTF